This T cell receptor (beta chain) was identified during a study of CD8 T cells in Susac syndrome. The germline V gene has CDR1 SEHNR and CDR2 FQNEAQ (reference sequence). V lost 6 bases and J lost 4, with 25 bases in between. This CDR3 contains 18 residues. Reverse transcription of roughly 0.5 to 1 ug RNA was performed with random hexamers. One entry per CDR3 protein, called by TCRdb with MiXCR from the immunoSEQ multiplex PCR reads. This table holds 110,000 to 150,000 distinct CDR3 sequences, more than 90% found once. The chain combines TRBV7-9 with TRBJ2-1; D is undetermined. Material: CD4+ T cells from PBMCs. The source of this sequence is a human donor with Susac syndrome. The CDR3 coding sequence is TGTGCCAGCAGTAGGGTTTCGGGCGGCCCGTTGAGATACAATGAGCAGTTCTTC. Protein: CASSRVSGGPLRYNEQFF.